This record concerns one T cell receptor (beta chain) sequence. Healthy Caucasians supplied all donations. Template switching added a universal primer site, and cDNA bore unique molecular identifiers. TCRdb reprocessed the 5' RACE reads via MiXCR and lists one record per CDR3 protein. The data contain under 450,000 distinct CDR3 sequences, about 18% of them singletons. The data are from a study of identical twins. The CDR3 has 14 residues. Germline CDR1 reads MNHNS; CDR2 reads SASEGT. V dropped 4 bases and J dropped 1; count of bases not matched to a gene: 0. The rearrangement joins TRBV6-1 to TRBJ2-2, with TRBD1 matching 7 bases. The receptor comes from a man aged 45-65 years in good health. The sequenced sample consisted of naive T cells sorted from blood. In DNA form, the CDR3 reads TGTGCCAGCAGTGGACAGGGGAACACCGGGGAGCTGTTTTTT. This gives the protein CASSGQGNTGELFF.